The 14 T cell receptor beta chains below come from one sample, sequenced in a study of shared clonotypes between healthy human individuals. Profiled with immunoSEQ multiplex PCR; TCRdb holds only in-frame clones, not every one. The sample lists about 2 million clones, over 85% occurring once. CD45RO negativity and positive selection for CCR7 defined naive CD8 cells, a population that excluded terminally differentiated effector memory CD45RA+ cells. Sequences were obtained from naive CD8+ T cells sorted from blood. The source is a man aged 18 to 30 in good health.

This clone showed up just a few times. The chain has TRBV27 and TRBJ1-2; no clear D. Germline V lookup: CDR1 MNHEY, CDR2 SMNVEV (reference sequence). The CDR3 spans 13 residues. V dropped 8 bases and J dropped 7 bases, with 17 bases sitting between them. This CDR3 is CASAITGPSGYTF. The CDR3 DNA reads as TGTGCCAGCGCTATCACCGGACCCTCTGGCTACACCTTC.

The chain has TRBV6-1 and TRBJ2-7, with D unclear. The CDR3 runs 13 residues. Trimming shortened V by 4 bases and J by 2 bases, and 9 bases separated the two germline ends. The germline gives CDR1 MNHNS, CDR2 SASEGT. The DNA for the CDR3 is TGTGCCAGCAGTGTCCCGGGCACCTACGAGCAGTACTTC. This gives the protein CASSVPGTYEQYF.

The V call is TRBV27, the J call TRBJ1-6, with D uncertain. Trimming left V 7 bases short and J 4 bases short, with 17 bases between. CDR3 size: 16 residues. Germline-derived CDR1 and CDR2 are MNHEY and SMNVEV (reference sequence). The DNA of the CDR3 is TGTGCCAGCACCTTTTCCTCGGGCCAGTATAATTCACCCCTCCACTTT. It specifies CASTFSSGQYNSPLHF.

The chain is built from TRBV27 and TRBJ2-1, with 9 bases that match TRBD1. CDR3 length equals 15 residues. V lost 6 bases and J lost 3; bases outside the gene matches: 6. CDR1 and CDR2 from the germline V gene are MNHEY and SMNVEV (reference sequence). The CDR3 DNA follows: TGTGCCAGCAGCGCCGGGACAGGGTTCTACAATGAGCAGTTCTTC. It codes for CASSAGTGFYNEQFF.

V usage is TRBV9 and J usage is TRBJ2-1, with D hard to call. The CDR3 length is 14 residues. Germline V lookup: CDR1 SGDLS, CDR2 YYNGEE. Trimming cost V 0 bases and J 0 bases, with 4 bases left between them. For the CDR3, the DNA is TGTGCCAGCAGCGTAGAAAACTCCTACAATGAGCAGTTCTTC. Translating gives CASSVENSYNEQFF.

On this clone: The same CDR3 arises from other DNA sequences in this sample as well. The chain employs TRBV27 and TRBJ2-7; possibly TRBD1 for D (6 bases). There are 14 residues in the CDR3. V was cut by 2 bases and J by 0 bases, with 8 bases left in between. CDR1 and CDR2 (germline): MNHEY, SMNVEV (reference sequence). The CDR3 nucleotides read TGTGCCAGCAGTTTACAGGGGAGCTCCTACGAGCAGTACTTC. It yields the protein CASSLQGSSYEQYF.

The chain recombines TRBV25-1 with TRBJ2-1, with 7 bases lining up with TRBD2. The CDR3 consists of 14 residues. J lost 2 bases, V lost 4 bases, and 2 bases had no gene match. CDR1 is MGHDK and CDR2 is SYGVNS in the germline V gene. CDR3 residues: CASSARGAYNEQFF. The CDR3, as DNA: TGTGCCAGCAGTGCTCGGGGGGCCTACAATGAGCAGTTCTTC.

This clone turned up a few times. This rearrangement joins TRBV2 to TRBJ2-7; 8 nucleotides match TRBD2. J lost 0 bases, V lost 9 bases, and 4 bases had no gene match. Germline CDR1 and CDR2: SNHLY and FYNNEI. This CDR3 has 13 residues. CDR3 protein: CASSGETSYEQYF. CDR3 DNA: TGTGCCAGTAGCGGGGAGACCTCCTACGAGCAGTACTTC.

The chain uses TRBV13 and TRBJ2-5, with a weak D call TRBD2 (6 bases). Germline values: CDR1 PRHDT, CDR2 FYEKMQ (reference sequence). V dropped 3 bases and J dropped 1 base, with 12 bases sitting between them. The CDR3 contains 15 residues. CDR3 nucleotides: TGTGCCAGCAGCTTTAGGAGTAGCGGCCAAGAGACCCAGTACTTC. It translates to CASSFRSSGQETQYF.

The chain joins TRBV9 to TRBJ2-2; perhaps D is TRBD1 or TRBD2 (5 bases each). The CDR3 covers 15 residues. The germline V and J ends were trimmed by 0 bases and 4 bases, with 10 bases remaining between them. Germline lookup yields CDR1 SGDLS and CDR2 YYNGEE. As DNA, the CDR3 is TGTGCCAGCAGCGTAGATGGGGGTTTCACCGGGGAGCTGTTTTTT. Translating gives CASSVDGGFTGELFF.

J is TRBJ2-2 and V is TRBV5-1, with TRBD1 identical over 11 bases. Per germline, CDR1 SGHRS and CDR2 YFSETQ. V shed 3 bases, J shed 1 base, and the junction held 5 bases outside the gene matches. The CDR3 is made up of 17 amino acids. The DNA of the CDR3 is TGCGCCAGCAGCTGGAGCGGGACAGGGGGGAACACCGGGGAGCTGTTTTTT. This codes for CASSWSGTGGNTGELFF.

The gene calls are TRBV11-2 and TRBJ2-5; D is ambiguous. The V and J ends lost 1 base and 5 bases respectively, with 11 bases between them. The CDR3 length is 14 residues. Germline CDR1 is SGHAT and CDR2 is FQNNGV. The CDR3 spells CASSLVGLGETQYF. Here the CDR3 DNA reads TGTGCCAGCAGCTTAGTGGGGTTGGGGGAGACCCAGTACTTC.

The rearrangement joins TRBV15 to TRBJ2-7, with 8 nucleotides matching TRBD1. In germline, CDR1 is LNHNV, CDR2 YYDKDF (reference sequence). The CDR3 runs 16 residues. Trimming at V came to 3 bases and at J to 4 bases, leaving 11 bases not matched to a gene. In DNA form, the CDR3 reads TGTGCCACCAGCAGCGACAGGGGCCTCCCTTCGTACGAGCAGTACTTC. It yields the protein CATSSDRGLPSYEQYF.

The rearrangement uses TRBV7-8 and TRBJ2-3; a possible D gene is TRBD1 (6 bases). Germline V gene lookup returns CDR1 SGHVS and CDR2 FQNEAQ. The V end was cut by 7 bases, the J end by 1 base, with 12 bases between. This CDR3 is built from 14 residues. CDR3 region: CASKRAGGTDTQYF. The CDR3 DNA follows: TGTGCCAGCAAGCGAGCAGGGGGCACAGATACGCAGTATTTT.